These T cell receptor beta chains were read from a single sample in a study of cytomegalovirus exposure and HLA in healthy donors. Repertoires were generated with immunoSEQ multiplex PCR, while TCRdb's copy carries only in-frame clones and drops some. The sample includes approximately 130,000 clones, about 78% of them seen just once. Sequenced input: PBMCs. Every receptor here comes from a human donor in good health. Both conserved end residues are part of each CDR3.

v_call	j_call	cdr3_aa
TRBV6-5	TRBJ2-5	CASSYSRQYQETQYF
TRBV5-4	TRBJ1-4	CASSRSGATNEKLFF
TRBV7-2	TRBJ1-2	CASSLGGTGWHYGYTF
TRBV28	TRBJ2-5	CASRTTGLKVETQYF
TRBV5-1	TRBJ2-1	CASRSAVQGTNEQFF
TRBV19	TRBJ2-6	CASLRTRGVGANVLTF
TRBV5-4	TRBJ1-2	CASSLRGTNYGYTF
TRBV28	TRBJ2-7	CASSGRGRSSYEQYF
TRBV18	TRBJ2-7	CASSAGGFYEQYF
TRBV28	TRBJ2-6	CASSFFSRHIRPGANVLTF
TRBV9	TRBJ1-2	CASSATGDLLGYGYTF
TRBV30	TRBJ2-7	CAWGAGRGPYEQYF
TRBV19	TRBJ2-1	CASSIDPGGNEQFF
TRBV6-5	TRBJ2-1	CASSYWGGEQFF
TRBV30	TRBJ1-2	CAWTWGQGGYTF
TRBV2	TRBJ1-1	CASTRQGVLSNTEAFF
TRBV9	TRBJ2-3	CASSSRRGLAVSTDTQYF